This T cell receptor beta chain is drawn from a study of CD8 T cells in Susac syndrome. The CDR3 loop spans 16 amino acids. Germline CDR1 SGHAT, CDR2 FQNNGV. Trimming at V came to 0 bases and at J to 5 bases, leaving 5 bases not matched to a gene. Sequencing of TCR beta was carried out in blood CD8+ and CD4+ T cells. Negative isolation was used for CD8+ and CD4+ T cells, and FACS enrichment was applied to TEMRA cells. Reverse transcription of roughly 0.5 to 1 ug RNA was carried out with random hexamers. TCRdb recomputed calls from the immunoSEQ multiplex PCR reads with MiXCR, one row per CDR3 protein. The repertoire holds tens of thousands of distinct CDR3 sequences, over 90% seen once, with roughly 0.31% in the top ten.

The gene calls are TRBV11-2 and TRBJ2-2; the match to TRBD2 covers 8 bases. The sequencing input was CD4+ T cells from PBMCs. The origin of this receptor is a human donor with Susac syndrome. The CDR3 coding sequence is TGTGCCAGCAGCTTAGATGGTAGCGGGGAGACCGGGGAGCTGTTTTTT. Translating it yields CASSLDGSGETGELFF.